This TCR beta chain was captured by sequencing in a study of blood T cell repertoires in COVID-19. Study in general: Both acute and convalescent COVID-19 samples were obtained from the United States, Italy and Spain. From T cells, B-cell-depleted T cells, or PBMCs came the material, which was cDNA or gDNA.

CDR3 length: 12 residues. Trimming removed 7 bases from V and 4 bases from J, with 10 bases in between. Germline CDR1 and CDR2: SGDLS and YYNGEE. Followed longitudinally, the Seattle patients had been enrolled during active infection. How the authors handled the data: Using reference gene primer amplification, nucleated cell counts were estimated. Repertoires were generated with immunoSEQ multiplex PCR, while TCRdb's copy carries only in-frame clones and drops some. For V, J and clone size, that table is used; D and trimming come from the DNA. The sample holds a few hundred thousand clones, approximately 91% seen once.

This sequence originates from a person between 18 and 35 years old with COVID-19, enrolled during active disease. The sample comprised peripheral blood. V usage is TRBV9 and J usage is TRBJ2-3; TRBD1 might be the D (6 bases). The CDR3 loop reads CASQRGSDTQYF. The CDR3 bases are TGTGCCAGCCAAAGGGGGTCAGATACGCAGTATTTT. Drawing the rest from reference TRBV9 and TRBJ2-3, the complete variable domain is DSGVTQTPKHLITATGQRVTLRCSPRSGDLSVYWYQQSLDQGLQFLIQYYNGEERAKGNILERFSAQQFPDLHSELNLSSLELGDSALYFCASQRGSDTQYFGPGTRLTVL.